These 24 T cell receptor beta chains originate from one sample sequenced in a study of blood T cell repertoires in COVID-19. The protocol was immunoSEQ multiplex PCR, while the TCRdb copy is restricted to in-frame clones and leaves out a portion. The sample lists about 120,000 clones, around 86% seen once, with roughly 10% in the top ten. Material: peripheral blood. The origin of the receptors is an elderly man with acute or convalescent COVID-19.

The chain is built from TRBV10-1 and TRBJ1-1, with 7 positions matching TRBD1. This CDR3 spans 13 amino acids. The trim removed 6 bases at V and 1 base at J, leaving 2 bases unmatched. The V gene's germline CDR1 is WNHNN and CDR2 SYGVQD (reference sequence). In DNA, the CDR3 is TGCGCCAGCAGCGGACAGGAGAACACTGAAGCTTTCTTT. It encodes CASSGQENTEAFF.

The J gene is TRBJ1-1, the V gene TRBV7-3; weak D call: TRBD1 (6 bases). Trimming shortened V by 2 bases and J by 1 base, and 11 bases separated the two germline ends. This CDR3 is built from 15 residues. CDR1 is SGHTA, CDR2 FQGTGA, per germline. CDR3 DNA: TGTGCCAGCAGCTTAGGCCCGGGACAGAACACTGAAGCTTTCTTT. Translating gives CASSLGPGQNTEAFF.

The chain combines TRBV18 with TRBJ2-3; TRBD1 aligns across 11 bases. The CDR3 loop spans 15 amino acids. With 4 bases clipped from V and 0 bases from J, the junction kept 0 bases outside the gene matches. Germline values: CDR1 KGHSH, CDR2 LQKENI. In nucleotides, the CDR3 is TGTGCCAGCTCACGGGACAGGGGGAGCACAGATACGCAGTATTTT. Its protein is CASSRDRGSTDTQYF.

V gene TRBV7-3 combines with J gene TRBJ2-3, with 11 bases matching TRBD2. V lost 5 bases to trimming and J lost 6 bases; unmatched junction nucleotides: 10. CDR3 length: 16 amino acids. Germline V CDR1 and CDR2: SGHTA, FQGTGA. The CDR3 sequence is CASSSIAGGPRDTQYF. In DNA form, the CDR3 reads TGTGCCAGCAGCAGTATAGCGGGGGGGCCGAGGGATACGCAGTATTTT.

This chain links TRBV19 with TRBJ1-1, with unresolved D. The V end was cut by 6 bases, the J end by 4 bases, with 18 bases between. The CDR3 is made up of 15 amino acids. CDR1 LNHDA and CDR2 SQIVND come from the germline V gene (reference sequence). The CDR3 DNA follows: TGTGCCAGTAGCCGATGGGGAGGCATTGGCACTGAAGCTTTCTTT. It is translated as CASSRWGGIGTEAFF.

The rearrangement uses TRBV18 and TRBJ1-2; D uncertain. Looked up from germline, CDR1 is KGHSH and CDR2 is LQKENI. This CDR3 is built from 13 residues. The ends were cut back, 3 bases at V and 1 base at J, with 6 bases in the middle. CDR3 in DNA: TGTGCCAGCTCACCGGTCAGTAACTATGGCTACACCTTC. Protein sequence: CASSPVSNYGYTF.

V and J are TRBV3-1 (or the pseudogene TRBV3-2) and TRBJ1-3; 7 bases match TRBD1. CDR3 length: 14 amino acids. Looked up from germline, CDR1 is LGHDT and CDR2 is YNNKEL (reference sequence). V was pared by 1 base and J by 8 bases, with 5 bases of the junction left unmatched. The CDR3 region is CASSQGQGWHTIYF. In nucleotides, the CDR3 is TGTGCCAGCAGCCAAGGACAGGGTTGGCACACCATATATTTT.

The V gene is TRBV5-1, the J gene TRBJ2-1, with 8 bases identical to TRBD1. The CDR3 runs 15 residues. Germline V CDR1 and CDR2: SGHRS, YFSETQ. The V and J ends lost 0 bases and 8 bases, in that order; junction bases with no gene match: 7. The CDR3 coding sequence is TGCGCCAGCAGCTTGGTCCAGGGGGCGGGTCATGAGCAGTTCTTC. Its translation is CASSLVQGAGHEQFF.

This clone showed up just once. The CDR3, as DNA: TGTGCCAGCTCACCACCGGGACAGGTGTACAATGAGCAGTTCTTC. Protein sequence: CASSPPGQVYNEQFF. V is TRBV18 and J is TRBJ2-1, with 8 bases identical to TRBD1. Germline loops: CDR1 KGHSH, CDR2 LQKENI. The CDR3 is 15 residues long. Trimming took 0 bases from V and 4 from J; bases not matched to a gene: 2.

At least ten counts were recorded for this clone. The V call is TRBV6-5, the J call TRBJ1-6; 7 positions agree with TRBD1. The V segment lost 8 bases and the J segment 3 bases; nucleotides outside the gene matches: 1. Germline values: CDR1 MNHEY, CDR2 SVGAGI. The CDR3 sequence is 13 residues long. Written as DNA, the CDR3 is TGTGCCAGCGGGGACAGCTATAATTCACCCCTCCACTTT. Amino acid sequence: CASGDSYNSPLHF.

CDR3: CASRPPGGGTQPQHF. CDR3 bases: TGTGCCAGCAGACCACCAGGCGGGGGGACGCAGCCCCAGCATTTT. V is TRBV6-5 and J is TRBJ1-5, with a possible D match to TRBD1 (5 bases). Germline V gives CDR1 MNHEY, CDR2 SVGAGI. CDR3 length: 15 amino acids. Trimming took off 6 bases at V and 7 bases at J, with 19 bases between the two ends.

The chain recombines TRBV4-1 with TRBJ1-4; TRBD1 aligns across 10 bases. The CDR3 is 19 amino acids. Germline CDR1 reads MGHRA; CDR2 reads YSYEKL. Trimming cost V 4 bases and J 7 bases; bases outside gene matches: 18. The CDR3 sequence is CASSLRAGTGAGETEKLFF. CDR3 in DNA: TGCGCCAGCAGCCTCCGAGCCGGGACAGGGGCCGGGGAGACTGAAAAACTGTTTTTT.

The chain couples TRBV5-1 to TRBJ2-2; TRBD1 matches 9 bases. This CDR3 has 16 amino acids. Germline values: CDR1 SGHRS, CDR2 YFSETQ. Trimming removed 4 bases from V and 4 bases from J; junction bases left unmatched: 8. Here the CDR3 DNA reads TGCGCCAGCAGCGTGTCCGGGACAGGGACCACCGGGGAGCTGTTTTTT. It is translated as CASSVSGTGTTGELFF.

The chain links TRBV30 to TRBJ1-2; TRBD1 agrees at 9 bases. Germline V CDR1 and CDR2: GTSNPN, SVGIG (reference sequence). The length of the CDR3 is 13 residues. V lost 8 bases and J lost 0; bases outside the gene matches: 4. Here the CDR3 DNA reads TGTGCCCGGGGGGACAGGGCTAACTATGGCTACACCTTC. Protein product: CARGDRANYGYTF.

V usage is TRBV7-3 and J usage is TRBJ1-1, with D maybe TRBD1 (6 bases). Germline assignment: CDR1 SGHTA and CDR2 FQGTGA. V gave up 5 bases and J gave up 5 bases, with 12 bases separating them. The CDR3 totals 13 residues. The CDR3 DNA follows: TGTGCCAGCAGCCCACAGGGAAAGACTGAAGCTTTCTTT. This codes for CASSPQGKTEAFF.

The rearrangement links TRBV19 to TRBJ2-7; D possibly corresponds to TRBD1 (6 bases). The CDR3 spans 15 residues. Germline lookup yields CDR1 LNHDA and CDR2 SQIVND (reference sequence). V shed 4 bases and J shed 6 bases, with 19 bases lying between them. CDR3 sequence reads: CASSTDARTVFEQYF. The DNA of the CDR3 is TGTGCCAGTAGTACCGATGCCCGGACAGTTTTCGAGCAGTACTTC.

The chain recombines TRBV5-1 with TRBJ2-7; possible D gene TRBD2, 5 bases. Germline V gives CDR1 SGHRS, CDR2 YFSETQ. V lost 4 bases to trimming and J lost 2 bases, with 10 bases between them. This CDR3 is built from 13 residues. The DNA for the CDR3 is TGCGCCAGCAGCCAAGAGGGCCCCTACGAGCAGTACTTC. The encoded protein is CASSQEGPYEQYF.

The chain's CDR3 is CSVESTGADYGYTF. Written as DNA, the CDR3 is TGCAGCGTTGAATCAACAGGGGCAGACTATGGCTACACCTTC. J is TRBJ1-2 and V is TRBV29-1; 7 positions agree with TRBD1. CDR1 and CDR2 from the germline V gene are SQVTM and ANQGSEA. The CDR3 is 14 amino acids. With 2 bases clipped from V and 3 bases from J, the junction kept 6 bases outside the gene matches.

The chain joins TRBV6-6 to TRBJ1-4; D possibly corresponds to TRBD1 (6 bases). This CDR3 spans 13 amino acids. V gave up 5 bases and J gave up 7 bases, with 11 bases separating them. Germline-derived CDR1 and CDR2 are MNHNY and SVGAGI (reference sequence). CDR3 bases: TGTGCCAGCAGTCCCCAGGGGAGTGAAAAACTGTTTTTT. As protein: CASSPQGSEKLFF.

The V gene is TRBV3-1 (or the pseudogene TRBV3-2), the J gene TRBJ2-3; 7 bases line up with TRBD2. Trimming removed 2 bases from V and 7 bases from J; junction bases left unmatched: 12. The germline gives CDR1 LGHDT, CDR2 YNNKEL (reference sequence). The CDR3 spans 16 residues. CDR3 loop: CASSQSSLGGRNTQYF. The DNA for the CDR3 is TGTGCCAGCAGCCAAAGCAGCTTGGGGGGGAGGAATACGCAGTATTTT.

This clone occurred once. This chain links TRBV11-2 with TRBJ2-1, with TRBD1 identical over 9 bases. Trimming removed 5 bases from V and 5 bases from J; junction bases left unmatched: 7. This CDR3 region has 15 residues. Germline V gene data show CDR1 as SGHAT and CDR2 as FQNNGV. Written as DNA, the CDR3 is TGTGCCAGCAGCCCCCGGGACAGGGACCACAATGAGCAGTTCTTC. It encodes CASSPRDRDHNEQFF. The whole variable domain, filled in from reference TRBV11-2 and TRBJ2-1, reads EAGVAQSPRYKIIEKRQSVAFWCNPISGHATLYWYQQILGQGPKLLIQFQNNGVVDDSQLPKDRFSAERLKGVDSTLKIQPAKLEDSAVYLCASSPRDRDHNEQFFGPGTRLTVL.

The CDR3 here is CASSVVAGANTEAFF. The CDR3 region has the DNA TGTGCCAGCAGCGTAGTTGCAGGGGCGAACACTGAAGCTTTCTTT. The chain recombines TRBV9 with TRBJ1-1, with a tentative D call TRBD1 (6 bases). CDR1 is SGDLS and CDR2 is YYNGEE in the germline V gene. The CDR3 runs to 15 residues. V lost 0 bases, J lost 1 base, and 10 bases lay in between.

The rearrangement links TRBV6-5 to TRBJ2-7; 9 nucleotides match TRBD2. The V segment lost 6 bases and the J segment 1 base; nucleotides outside the gene matches: 7. CDR3 size: 15 residues. The germline gives CDR1 MNHEY, CDR2 SVGAGI. Here the CDR3 DNA reads TGTGCCAGCAGGGAGGCGGGACTAGCTTCCTACGAGCAGTACTTC. Its protein product is CASREAGLASYEQYF.

The DNA of the CDR3 is TGTGCCAGCAGCTTAGAGCGACAGAACTATGGCTACACCTTC. Translating gives CASSLERQNYGYTF. The J gene is TRBJ1-2, the V gene TRBV7-2, with D perhaps TRBD1 (5 bases). This CDR3 comprises 14 residues. Trimming stripped 1 base from V and 2 bases from J, with 8 bases between. In germline, CDR1 is SGHTA, CDR2 FQGNSA.